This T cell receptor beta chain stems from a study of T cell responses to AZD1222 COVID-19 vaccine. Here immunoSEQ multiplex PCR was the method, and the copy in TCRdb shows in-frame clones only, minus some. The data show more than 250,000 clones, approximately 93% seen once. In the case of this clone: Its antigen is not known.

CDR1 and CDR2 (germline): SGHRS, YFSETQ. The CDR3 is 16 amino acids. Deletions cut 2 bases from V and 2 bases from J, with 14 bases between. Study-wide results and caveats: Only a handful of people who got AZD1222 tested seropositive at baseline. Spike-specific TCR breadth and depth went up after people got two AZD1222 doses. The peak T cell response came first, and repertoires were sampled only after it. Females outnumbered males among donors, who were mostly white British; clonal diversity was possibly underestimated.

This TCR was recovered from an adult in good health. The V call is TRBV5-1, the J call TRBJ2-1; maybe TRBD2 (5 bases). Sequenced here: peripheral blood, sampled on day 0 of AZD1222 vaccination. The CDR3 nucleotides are TGCGCCAGCAGCTTCACCGCCTCGGGGACCTACAATGAGCAGTTCTTC. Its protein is CASSFTASGTYNEQFF.